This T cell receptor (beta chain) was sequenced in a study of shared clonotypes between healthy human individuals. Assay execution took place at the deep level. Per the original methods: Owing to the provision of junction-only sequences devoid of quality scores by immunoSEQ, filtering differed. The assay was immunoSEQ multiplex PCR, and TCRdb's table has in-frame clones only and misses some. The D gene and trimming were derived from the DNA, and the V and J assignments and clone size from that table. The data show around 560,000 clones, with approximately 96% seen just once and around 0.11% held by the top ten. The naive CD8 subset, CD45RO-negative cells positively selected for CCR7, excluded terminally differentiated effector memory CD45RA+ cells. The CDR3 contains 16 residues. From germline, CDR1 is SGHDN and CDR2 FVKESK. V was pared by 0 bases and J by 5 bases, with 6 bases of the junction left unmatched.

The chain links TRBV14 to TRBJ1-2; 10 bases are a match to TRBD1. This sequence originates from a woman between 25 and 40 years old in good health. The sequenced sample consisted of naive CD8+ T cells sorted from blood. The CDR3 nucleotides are TGTGCCAGCAGCCAAGATATCGGGGGACAGGGGTATGGCTACACCTTC. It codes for CASSQDIGGQGYGYTF.